This TCR beta chain was sequenced for a study of early stage breast cancer tumors. On the study more broadly: Seven to nine ER+/PR+/HER2- tumors were invasive ductal; four were invasive lobular.

TCRdb's copy holds only in-frame clones and misses some; the assay was immunoSEQ multiplex PCR. Seen here are around 30,000 clones, 72% observed once, and the top ten hold roughly 33%. The source of this sequence is a person aged 45 to 59 with breast cancer. The specimen sequenced was blood.

The DNA of the CDR3 is TGCAGCGTTGCGTTAGAAAGATGGCAAGAGACCCAGTACTTC. Translating it yields CSVALERWQETQYF. This chain links TRBV29-1 with TRBJ2-5; no reliable D call. Germline CDR1 is SQVTM and CDR2 is ANQGSEA. The CDR3 is 14 amino acids. Trimming took off 4 bases at V and 2 bases at J, with 14 bases between the two ends.